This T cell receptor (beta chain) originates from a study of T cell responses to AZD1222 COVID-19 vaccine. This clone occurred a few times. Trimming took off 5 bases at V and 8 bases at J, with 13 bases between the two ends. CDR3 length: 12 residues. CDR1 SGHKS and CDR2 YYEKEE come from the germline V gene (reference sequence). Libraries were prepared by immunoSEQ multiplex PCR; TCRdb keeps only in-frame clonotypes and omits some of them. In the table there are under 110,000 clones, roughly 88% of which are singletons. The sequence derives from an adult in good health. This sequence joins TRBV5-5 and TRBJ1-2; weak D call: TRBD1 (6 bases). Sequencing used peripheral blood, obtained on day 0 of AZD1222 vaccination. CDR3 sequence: CASRLDSTGYTF. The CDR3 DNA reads TGTGCCAGCAGGCTGGACAGTACGGGCTACACCTTC.